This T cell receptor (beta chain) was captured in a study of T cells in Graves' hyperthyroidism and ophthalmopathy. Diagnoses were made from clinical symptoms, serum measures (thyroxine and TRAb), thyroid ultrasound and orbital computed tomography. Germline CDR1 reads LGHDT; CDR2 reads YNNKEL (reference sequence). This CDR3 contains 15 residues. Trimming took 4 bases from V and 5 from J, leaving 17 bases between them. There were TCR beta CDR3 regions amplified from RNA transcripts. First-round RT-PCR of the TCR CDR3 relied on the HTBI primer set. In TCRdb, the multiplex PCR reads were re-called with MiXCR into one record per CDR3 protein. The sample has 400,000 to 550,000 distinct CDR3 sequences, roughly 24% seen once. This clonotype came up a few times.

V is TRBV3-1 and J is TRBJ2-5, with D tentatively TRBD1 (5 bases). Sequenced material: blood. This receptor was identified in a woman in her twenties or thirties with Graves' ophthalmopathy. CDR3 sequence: CASSRETVESETQYF. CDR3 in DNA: TGTGCCAGCAGCCGTGAGACAGTCGAGTCGGAGACCCAGTACTTC.